These 23 T cell receptor beta chains share one sample of origin, sequenced in a study of T-cell memory formation after mild COVID-19. TCRdb reprocessed the 5' RACE reads with MiXCR, giving one entry per CDR3 protein. This sample has under 200,000 distinct CDR3 sequences, with roughly 28% found just once. Sequenced material: PBMCs or a T cell subset sorted from them (not recorded which). Receptor source: an adult woman who had mild COVID-19 (a few samples of this study predate the infection). Cell type and time point are not known.

V gene TRBV5-1 combines with J gene TRBJ2-7; the match to TRBD1 covers 10 bases. Germline V lookup: CDR1 SGHRS, CDR2 YFSETQ. The CDR3 totals 16 residues. V lost 3 bases to trimming and J lost 3 bases; unmatched junction nucleotides: 9. CDR3 in DNA: TGCGCCAGCAGCTCCGGGACAGGGGACCATCTCTACGAGCAGTACTTC. Protein sequence: CASSSGTGDHLYEQYF. Based on the CDR3 plus reference TRBV5-1 and TRBJ2-7, the full variable domain is KAGVTQTPRYLIKTRGQQVTLSCSPISGHRSVSWYQQTPGQGLQFLFEYFSETQRNKGNFPGRFSGRQFSNSRSEMNVSTLELGDSALYLCASSSGTGDHLYEQYFGPGTRLTVT.

This clonotype was seen repeatedly, ten times or more. The CDR3 region is CASSSAYEQYF. DNA for the CDR3: TGCGCCAGCAGCTCCGCATACGAGCAGTACTTC. The chain couples TRBV5-1 to TRBJ2-7; D uncertain. Deletions cut 3 bases from V and 4 bases from J, with 5 bases between. CDR3 length equals 11 residues. Germline V gene lookup returns CDR1 SGHRS and CDR2 YFSETQ.

Written as DNA, the CDR3 is TGTGCCAGCAGCGGAGGGAGAAACACCATATATTTT. It is translated as CASSGGRNTIYF. The V gene is TRBV6-5, the J gene TRBJ1-3; D not resolved. The CDR3 has 12 amino acids. CDR1 and CDR2 (germline): MNHEY, SVGAGI. V was shortened by 6 bases and J by 5 bases, with 8 bases between the two germline ends.

This clonotype was recorded a few times. V gene TRBV4-3 combines with J gene TRBJ2-1; no clear D. Germline V gene lookup returns CDR1 LGHNA and CDR2 YSLEER. Trimming left V 0 bases short and J 8 bases short, with 14 bases between. The CDR3 totals 15 residues. The CDR3 is CASSQESSGDDEQFF. In nucleotides, the CDR3 is TGCGCCAGCAGCCAAGAATCCTCAGGTGACGATGAGCAGTTCTTC.

This clonotype was seen more than once but under ten times. The J gene is TRBJ1-5, the V gene TRBV20-1; 12 positions agree with TRBD1. The CDR3 totals 17 residues. The V and J ends lost 1 base and 7 bases, in that order; junction bases with no gene match: 11. The V gene's germline CDR1 is DFQATT and CDR2 SNEGSKA (reference sequence). The CDR3: CSARGTGTGGEGQPQHF. DNA for the CDR3: TGCAGTGCTAGAGGAACCGGGACAGGGGGCGAAGGGCAGCCCCAGCATTTT.

V is TRBV20-1 and J is TRBJ2-5, with a weak D call TRBD1 (6 bases). This CDR3 contains 14 residues. CDR1 is DFQATT, CDR2 SNEGSKA, per germline (reference sequence). The V and J ends lost 0 bases and 4 bases respectively, with 12 bases between them. The CDR3 sequence is CSARDHRVLETQYF. CDR3 nucleotides: TGCAGTGCTAGAGATCACAGGGTCCTAGAGACCCAGTACTTC.

Only a few counts were recorded for this clonotype. This chain joins TRBV7-8 and TRBJ1-4, with TRBD1 as a possible D gene (6 bases). The CDR3 sequence is 15 residues long. Trimming removed 0 bases from V and 3 bases from J, with 8 bases in between. Germline CDR1 SGHVS, CDR2 FQNEAQ. CDR3 loop: CASSLAGGPNEKLFF. CDR3 DNA: TGTGCCAGCAGCTTAGCTGGGGGCCCTAATGAAAAACTGTTTTTT.

The chain links TRBV18 to TRBJ2-7, with D uncertain. Germline lookup yields CDR1 KGHSH and CDR2 LQKENI. There are 14 residues in the CDR3. With 6 bases removed from V and 4 bases from J, the gap between germline ends came to 16 bases. The CDR3: CASSMPAKTYEQYF. In DNA form, the CDR3 reads TGTGCCAGCTCCATGCCAGCGAAAACTTACGAGCAGTACTTC. The entire variable domain, with the rest obtained from reference TRBV18 and TRBJ2-7, is as follows: NAGVMQNPRHLVRRRGQEARLRCSPMKGHSHVYWYRQLPEEGLKFMVYLQKENIIDESGMPKERFSAEFPKEGPSILRIQQVVRGDSAAYFCASSMPAKTYEQYFGPGTRLTVT.

This sequence joins TRBV5-1 and TRBJ1-2, with a weak D call TRBD1 (6 bases). Per the germline V gene, CDR1 is SGHRS and CDR2 is YFSETQ. The CDR3 consists of 15 residues. The germline V and J ends were trimmed by 0 bases and 4 bases, with 13 bases remaining between them. This chain's CDR3 is CASSLDPTGLYGYTF. CDR3 DNA: TGCGCCAGCAGCTTGGACCCGACAGGCCTCTATGGCTACACCTTC. Complete variable domain (other parts from reference TRBV5-1 and TRBJ1-2): KAGVTQTPRYLIKTRGQQVTLSCSPISGHRSVSWYQQTPGQGLQFLFEYFSETQRNKGNFPGRFSGRQFSNSRSEMNVSTLELGDSALYLCASSLDPTGLYGYTFGSGTRLTVV.

This clonotype was observed a handful of times. The chain has TRBV2 and TRBJ2-2; tentatively, D is TRBD1 (5 bases). This CDR3 contains 15 residues. From germline, CDR1 is SNHLY and CDR2 FYNNEI. V was cut by 2 bases and J by 0 bases, with 7 bases left in between. DNA of the CDR3: TGTGCCAGCAGTGAACAGGGATCGAACACCGGGGAGCTGTTTTTT. Translating it yields CASSEQGSNTGELFF.

The chain recombines TRBV7-9 with TRBJ1-1; D not resolved. V was trimmed by 6 bases and J by 3 bases, leaving 8 bases between them. The CDR3 is made up of 12 amino acids. CDR1 is SEHNR and CDR2 is FQNEAQ in the germline V gene (reference sequence). CDR3 bases: TGTGCCAGCAGGGTGCAGTACACTGAAGCTTTCTTT. It is translated as CASRVQYTEAFF.

The chain recombines TRBV3-1 with TRBJ2-7, with TRBD1 matching 12 bases. The V gene end was trimmed by 3 bases and the J gene end by 6 bases; junction bases not matched to a gene: 6. The CDR3 totals 15 residues. Germline CDR1 is LGHDT and CDR2 is YNNKEL (reference sequence). CDR3 region: CASSQGTGGAAEQYF. The CDR3 nucleotides read TGTGCCAGCAGCCAGGGGACAGGGGGCGCGGCCGAGCAGTACTTC.

This clonotype was detected a few times. CDR3 DNA: TGCAGTGCTAGAGAGGGCGGGGAGTTCACAGATACGCAGTATTTT. Protein: CSAREGGEFTDTQYF. The rearrangement joins TRBV20-1 to TRBJ2-3; tentative D call: TRBD2 (6 bases). CDR3 length: 15 residues. Per germline, CDR1 DFQATT and CDR2 SNEGSKA (reference sequence). With 0 bases removed from V and 2 bases from J, the gap between germline ends came to 12 bases.

The J gene is TRBJ2-7, the V gene TRBV4-1; TRBD2 aligns across 9 bases. Trimming removed 5 bases from V and 2 bases from J; junction bases left unmatched: 4. Germline V CDR1 and CDR2: MGHRA, YSYEKL. This CDR3 comprises 14 residues. The CDR3 reads CASSGRGGAYEQYF. The CDR3 bases are TGCGCCAGCAGCGGACGCGGGGGGGCCTACGAGCAGTACTTC.

This clonotype was counted only a few times. The rearrangement joins TRBV5-6 to TRBJ1-2; 7 bases align to TRBD1. With 5 bases clipped from V and 4 bases from J, the junction kept 11 bases outside the gene matches. CDR1 is SGHDT and CDR2 is YYEEEE in the germline V gene. This CDR3 is 15 amino acids long. The CDR3 protein is CASSPTGTVLYGYTF. The CDR3 DNA sequence: TGTGCCAGCAGTCCAACCGGGACAGTACTCTATGGCTACACCTTC.

This chain joins TRBV30 and TRBJ2-1; 8 bases align to TRBD1. Looked up from germline, CDR1 is GTSNPN and CDR2 is SVGIG (reference sequence). The trim removed 2 bases at V and 3 bases at J, leaving 9 bases unmatched. This CDR3 has 16 residues. The CDR3 bases are TGTGCCTGGAGTCGAAGACAGGGGCTGGGCTACAATGAGCAGTTCTTC. It encodes CAWSRRQGLGYNEQFF. Full variable domain (remainder filled in from reference TRBV30 and TRBJ2-1): SQTIHQWPATLVQPVGSPLSLECTVEGTSNPNLYWYRQAAGRGLQLLFYSVGIGQISSEVPQNLSASRPQDRQFILSSKKLLLSDSGFYLCAWSRRQGLGYNEQFFGPGTRLTVL.

This chain uses TRBV5-1 with TRBJ1-1; D is perhaps TRBD1 (6 bases). Per the germline V gene, CDR1 is SGHRS and CDR2 is YFSETQ. The length of the CDR3 is 13 residues. Trimming left V 2 bases short and J 4 bases short, with 9 bases between. The CDR3 region is CASSFGQSTEAFF. The CDR3 nucleotides are TGCGCCAGCAGCTTTGGACAGAGCACTGAAGCTTTCTTT.

The chain is built from TRBV9 and TRBJ2-1, with D perhaps matching TRBD2 (5 bases). The germline V gene encodes CDR1 SGDLS and CDR2 YYNGEE. V lost 2 bases to trimming and J lost 9 bases, with 18 bases between them. The CDR3 sequence is 15 residues long. For the CDR3, the DNA is TGTGCCAGCAGCGTTGTAGCCGACGGGATGGGTGAGCAGTTCTTC. It yields the protein CASSVVADGMGEQFF.

In its sample, this clonotype was seen a few times. The chain couples TRBV15 to TRBJ2-7; 11 bases line up with TRBD2. The CDR3 has 15 amino acids. V shed 3 bases, J shed 4 bases, and the junction held 5 bases outside the gene matches. The germline CDR1 and CDR2 sequences are LNHNV and YYDKDF (reference sequence). This CDR3 reads CATSRDGTSGYEQYF. The DNA of the CDR3 is TGTGCCACCAGCAGGGACGGGACTAGCGGATACGAGCAGTACTTC.

The rearrangement links TRBV7-9 to TRBJ2-3; D remains unclear. Germline V gene data show CDR1 as SEHNR and CDR2 as FQNEAQ (reference sequence). CDR3 length equals 12 residues. V was cut by 5 bases and J by 6 bases, with 9 bases left in between. CDR3 protein: CASSPLSDTQYF. For the CDR3, the DNA is TGTGCCAGCAGCCCCCTGTCGGATACGCAGTATTTT.

V is TRBV19 and J is TRBJ2-1; D not certain. Germline-derived CDR1 and CDR2 are LNHDA and SQIVND (reference sequence). The CDR3 consists of 12 residues. The germline V and J ends were trimmed by 5 bases and 6 bases, with 8 bases remaining between them. Here the CDR3 DNA reads TGTGCCAGTAGTGGGCTGACCAATGAGCAGTTCTTC. This sequence encodes CASSGLTNEQFF.

V usage is TRBV4-2 and J usage is TRBJ2-5; possibly TRBD2 for D (6 bases). The germline gives CDR1 LGHNA, CDR2 YNFKEQ. V gave up 0 bases and J gave up 5 bases, with 16 bases separating them. The CDR3 is 16 amino acids. The CDR3 sequence is CASSQDLGGGAETQYF. The CDR3 coding sequence is TGTGCCAGCAGCCAAGATCTCGGAGGCGGGGCCGAGACCCAGTACTTC.

The table lists this clonotype with a few counts. This sequence joins TRBV4-1 and TRBJ1-1; 8 bases line up with TRBD1. Trimming cost V 4 bases and J 1 base; bases outside gene matches: 5. The CDR3 contains 15 residues. Germline CDR1 and CDR2: MGHRA and YSYEKL. In DNA, the CDR3 is TGCGCCAGCAGCCGACCGGGACAGGAGAACACTGAAGCTTTCTTT. Translation: CASSRPGQENTEAFF.